This T cell receptor beta chain was captured by sequencing in a study of T-cell reconstitution after alpha-beta-depleted transplantation in children. Study-wide findings and caveats: Counts and diversity of T cells one year after transplant came mostly from newly produced T cells. Roughly two months post-transplant, alpha-beta T cells reportedly originated from several hundred graft clones that had expanded. Surviving recipient T cells and thymic progenitors produced the high day-60 TCRbeta diversity seen in some patients.

The CDR3 spans 13 residues. Trimming took off 10 bases at V and 1 base at J, with 13 bases between the two ends. Germline V gives CDR1 WSHSY, CDR2 SAAADI. For this clonotype: The antigen is not known.

The authors prepared the TCRbeta library with unique molecular identifiers. TCRdb used MiXCR to reprocess the PCR reads, holding one entry per CDR3 protein. This sample has 60,000 to 70,000 distinct CDR3 sequences, with approximately 4.4% found just once. The clonotype comes from a boy under two years old who had a stem cell transplant for acute myeloid leukemia, so the T cells may come from the graft donor. The input for sequencing was PBMCs, mostly from graft donor cells, taken 180 days after TCRalphabeta/CD19-depleted stem cell transplant. This chain connects TRBV10-2 to TRBJ1-1; the D gene is possibly TRBD1 (5 bases). The CDR3 here is CAIRRGSNTEAFF. CDR3 DNA: TGCGCCATCAGGAGGGGTTCGAACACTGAAGCTTTCTTT.